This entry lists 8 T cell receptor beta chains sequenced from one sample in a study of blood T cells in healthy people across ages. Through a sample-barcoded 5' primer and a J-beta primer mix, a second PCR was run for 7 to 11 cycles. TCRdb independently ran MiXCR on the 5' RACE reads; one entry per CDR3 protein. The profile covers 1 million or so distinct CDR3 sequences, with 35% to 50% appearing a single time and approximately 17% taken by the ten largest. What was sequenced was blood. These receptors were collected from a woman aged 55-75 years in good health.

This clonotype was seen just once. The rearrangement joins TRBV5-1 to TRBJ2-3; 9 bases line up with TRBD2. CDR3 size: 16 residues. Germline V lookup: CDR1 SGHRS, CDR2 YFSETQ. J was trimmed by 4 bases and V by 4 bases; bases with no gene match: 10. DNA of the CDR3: TGCGCCAGCAGCCGACAGGCGGGAGGGCGGGCAGATACGCAGTATTTT. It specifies CASSRQAGGRADTQYF.

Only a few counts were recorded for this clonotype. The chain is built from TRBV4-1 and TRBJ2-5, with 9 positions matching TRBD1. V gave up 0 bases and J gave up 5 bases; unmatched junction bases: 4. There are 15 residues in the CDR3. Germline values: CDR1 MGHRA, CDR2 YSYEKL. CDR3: CASSQERTGAETQYF. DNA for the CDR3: TGCGCCAGCAGCCAAGAAAGGACAGGGGCTGAGACCCAGTACTTC.

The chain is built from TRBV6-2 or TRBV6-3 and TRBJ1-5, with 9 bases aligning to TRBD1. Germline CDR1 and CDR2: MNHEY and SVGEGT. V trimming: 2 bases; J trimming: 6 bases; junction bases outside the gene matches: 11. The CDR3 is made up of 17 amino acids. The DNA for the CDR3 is TGTGCCAGCAGTTACGTCCTCGGGACAGGGAGGAGTCAGCCCCAGCATTTT. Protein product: CASSYVLGTGRSQPQHF.

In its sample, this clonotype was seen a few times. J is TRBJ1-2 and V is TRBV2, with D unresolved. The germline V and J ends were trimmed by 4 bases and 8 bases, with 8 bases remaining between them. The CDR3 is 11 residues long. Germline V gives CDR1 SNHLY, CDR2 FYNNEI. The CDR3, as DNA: TGTGCCAGCAGTGGAGATCGGGGCTACACCTTC. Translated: CASSGDRGYTF.

CDR3 residues: CAAIASGRFNEQFF. Here the CDR3 DNA reads TGTGCCGCCATCGCTAGCGGGAGGTTCAATGAGCAGTTCTTC. V usage is TRBV12-3 or TRBV12-4 and J usage is TRBJ2-1, with 11 bases fitting TRBD2. J was trimmed by 6 bases and V by 11 bases; bases with no gene match: 9. There are 14 residues in the CDR3.

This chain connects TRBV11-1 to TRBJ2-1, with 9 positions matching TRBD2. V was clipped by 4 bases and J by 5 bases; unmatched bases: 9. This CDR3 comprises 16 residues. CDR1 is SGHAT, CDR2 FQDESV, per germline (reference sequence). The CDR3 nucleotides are TGTGCCAGCAGCTGGTTTGGCGGGAGGGCCAACAATGAGCAGTTCTTC. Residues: CASSWFGGRANNEQFF.

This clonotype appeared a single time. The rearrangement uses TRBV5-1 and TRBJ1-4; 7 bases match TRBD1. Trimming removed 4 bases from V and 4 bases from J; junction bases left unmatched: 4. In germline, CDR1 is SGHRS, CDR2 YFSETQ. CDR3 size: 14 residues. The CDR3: CASSTGQVNEKLFF. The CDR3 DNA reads TGCGCCAGCAGCACTGGACAGGTTAATGAAAAACTGTTTTTT.

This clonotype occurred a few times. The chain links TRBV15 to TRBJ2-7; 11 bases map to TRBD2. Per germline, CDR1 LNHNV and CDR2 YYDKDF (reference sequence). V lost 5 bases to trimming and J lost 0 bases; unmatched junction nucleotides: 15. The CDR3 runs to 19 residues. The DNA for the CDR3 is TGTGCCACCAGCGTCCCACTAGCGGGAGTCCCCCCAGGCTCCTACGAGCAGTACTTC. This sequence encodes CATSVPLAGVPPGSYEQYF.